A single sample is the source of the 30 T cell receptor beta chains below, sequenced in a study of T cells in localized non-small cell lung cancer. Assay: immunoSEQ multiplex PCR; the TCRdb copy retains only in-frame clones and omits some. This table has about 27,000 clones, approximately 85% appearing once. This material consisted of peripheral blood, taken before any cancer treatment. The source of these receptors is a woman between 40 and 69 years old with stage I lung adenocarcinoma.

CDR3 amino acids: CASSTGTGISNEQFF. The CDR3 nucleotides read TGTGCCAGTAGTACCGGGACAGGGATTAGCAATGAGCAGTTCTTC. This sequence joins TRBV19 and TRBJ2-1; TRBD1 matches at 9 bases. V shed 4 bases and J 6 bases; nucleotides not matched to a gene: 7. The germline gives CDR1 LNHDA, CDR2 SQIVND (reference sequence). This CDR3 is 15 amino acids long.

CDR3 sequence: CASSAGTVPQETQYF. CDR3 DNA sequence: TGTGCCAGCAGCGCCGGGACAGTCCCCCAAGAGACCCAGTACTTC. V gene TRBV9 combines with J gene TRBJ2-5; 7 bases align to TRBD1. The CDR3 consists of 15 residues. V trimming: 3 bases; J trimming: 1 base; junction bases outside the gene matches: 6. Germline V gene data show CDR1 as SGDLS and CDR2 as YYNGEE. Variable domain in full (rest from reference TRBV9 and TRBJ2-5): DSGVTQTPKHLITATGQRVTLRCSPRSGDLSVYWYQQSLDQGLQFLIQYYNGEERAKGNILERFSAQQFPDLHSELNLSSLELGDSALYFCASSAGTVPQETQYFGPGTRLLVL.

Notes on this clone: One junction end does not reproduce the germline sequence, and a read error may be involved. The rearrangement links TRBV4-3 to TRBJ2-3, with TRBD2 matching over 10 bases. Germline CDR1 reads LGHNA; CDR2 reads YSLEER. This CDR3 contains 19 residues. CDR3 in amino acids: CASGQDPPSLAGGQDTQYF. Here the CDR3 DNA reads TGCGCCAGCGGCCAAGATCCTCCTTCCTTAGCGGGGGGCCAAGATACGCAGTATTTT.

The J gene is TRBJ1-1, the V gene TRBV5-1; D is undetermined. V was pared by 2 bases and J by 0 bases, with 8 bases between. The CDR3 runs to 14 residues. Germline loops: CDR1 SGHRS, CDR2 YFSETQ. CDR3 coding DNA: TGCGCCAGCAGCTTTCAGCCCTTGAACACTGAAGCTTTCTTT. This sequence encodes CASSFQPLNTEAFF.

This clone appeared a single time. The chain is built from TRBV30 and TRBJ2-5; 9 nucleotides agree with TRBD2. The CDR3 length is 15 residues. Germline-derived CDR1 and CDR2 are GTSNPN and SVGIG (reference sequence). V lost 0 bases, J lost 2 bases, and 4 bases stayed unmatched. The CDR3 DNA is TGTGCCTGGAGTGTAAGCGGGGGGTGGCAAGAGACCCAGTACTTC. As protein: CAWSVSGGWQETQYF.

Here the CDR3 reads CASSRTASSYNEQFF. CDR3 nucleotide sequence: TGTGCCAGTAGTCGGACGGCAAGCTCCTACAATGAGCAGTTCTTC. This chain joins TRBV19 and TRBJ2-1; D remains ambiguous. The CDR3 runs 15 residues. Per germline, CDR1 LNHDA and CDR2 SQIVND (reference sequence). V shed 5 bases and J shed 0 bases, with 11 bases lying between them.

The V gene is TRBV27, the J gene TRBJ2-7; a weak D match, TRBD2 (7 bases). Per the germline V gene, CDR1 is MNHEY and CDR2 is SMNVEV (reference sequence). The CDR3 length is 18 residues. V lost 4 bases and J 4 bases, leaving 26 bases between the germline ends. The CDR3 bases are TGTGCCAGCAGTTCCCACGGAGGGGGGGGTTTCTCTCCTTACGAGCAGTACTTC. It yields the protein CASSSHGGGGFSPYEQYF.

V usage is TRBV6-5 and J usage is TRBJ2-7; 8 bases match TRBD2. The germline V gene has CDR1 MNHEY and CDR2 SVGAGI. This CDR3 has 15 amino acids. Trimming took 6 bases from V and 0 from J; bases not matched to a gene: 7. The CDR3 DNA reads TGTGCCAGCAGATTCAGCGGGGGCTCCTCCTACGAGCAGTACTTC. Translation: CASRFSGGSSYEQYF.

A few counts support this clone. V is TRBV7-2 and J is TRBJ2-2, with D perhaps matching TRBD2 (5 bases). CDR1 and CDR2 (germline): SGHTA, FQGNSA. The CDR3 length is 16 residues. Trimming took off 6 bases at V and 1 base at J, with 15 bases between the two ends. The CDR3 is CASSLVGSGNTGELFF. DNA for the CDR3: TGTGCCAGCAGTCTAGTGGGGAGCGGGAACACCGGGGAGCTGTTTTTT.

V is TRBV13 and J is TRBJ1-2, with D possibly TRBD1 on 5 matching bases. V lost 5 bases, J lost 8 bases, and 18 bases lay in between. Germline V gene lookup returns CDR1 PRHDT and CDR2 FYEKMQ (reference sequence). The CDR3 spans 14 residues. The CDR3 here is CASSPRQNLWGYTF. For the CDR3, the DNA is TGTGCCAGCAGCCCAAGACAGAACCTTTGGGGCTACACCTTC. Drawing the rest from reference TRBV13 and TRBJ1-2, the complete variable domain is AAGVIQSPRHLIKEKRETATLKCYPIPRHDTVYWYQQGPGQDPQFLISFYEKMQSDKGSIPDRFSAQQFSDYHSELNMSSLELGDSALYFCASSPRQNLWGYTFGSGTRLTVV.

Here the CDR3 DNA reads TGTGCCAGCAGTTTCCTCCAGACAGGCCCTGGGGCCAACGTCCTGACTTTC. Its protein product is CASSFLQTGPGANVLTF. The rearrangement uses TRBV27 and TRBJ2-6, with D tentatively TRBD1 (6 bases). The V end lost 3 bases, the J end lost 2 bases, and 14 bases lay between the germline ends. Germline values: CDR1 MNHEY, CDR2 SMNVEV (reference sequence). This CDR3 contains 17 residues.

The chain uses TRBV5-4 and TRBJ1-1; D is unresolved. The V end was cut by 4 bases, the J end by 1 base, with 17 bases between. CDR3 length: 16 residues. Germline V gene data show CDR1 as SGHNT and CDR2 as YYREEE (reference sequence). The CDR3 DNA reads TGTGCCAGCAGCCTTCGGCGGGTGGTGGAGAACACTGAAGCTTTCTTT. The encoded protein is CASSLRRVVENTEAFF.

The rearrangement links TRBV9 to TRBJ2-2; 10 positions match TRBD2. Per the germline V gene, CDR1 is SGDLS and CDR2 is YYNGEE. The CDR3 covers 16 residues. Trimming at V came to 4 bases and at J to 2 bases, leaving 5 bases not matched to a gene. Here the CDR3 DNA reads TGTGCCAGCAGCACCCTAGCGGGGGCCAACACCGGGGAGCTGTTTTTT. It is translated as CASSTLAGANTGELFF.

Only a few counts were recorded for this clone. The chain uses TRBV25-1 and TRBJ2-7; 8 nucleotides agree with TRBD1. Germline V gene lookup returns CDR1 MGHDK and CDR2 SYGVNS. The ends lost 1 base at V and 5 bases at J; junction bases unmatched: 4. The CDR3 has 14 residues. CDR3: CASSELDRDHEQYF. For the CDR3, the DNA is TGTGCCAGCAGTGAATTGGACAGGGACCACGAGCAGTACTTC.

V is TRBV27 and J is TRBJ1-2; D perhaps matches TRBD1 (5 bases). The CDR3 covers 13 residues. Trimming took 4 bases from V and 6 from J, leaving 12 bases between them. CDR1 is MNHEY and CDR2 is SMNVEV in the germline V gene (reference sequence). CDR3 nucleotides: TGTGCCAGCAGTTCCCCGGGGGGGAATGGCTACACCTTC. Protein product: CASSSPGGNGYTF.

This chain links TRBV7-2 with TRBJ2-4; TRBD2 might be the D (5 bases). The V and J ends lost 4 bases and 1 base respectively, with 14 bases between them. Germline loops: CDR1 SGHTA, CDR2 FQGNSA. The CDR3 is 16 amino acids. The CDR3 DNA follows: TGTGCCAGCAGCTCATCGAGGGTAGGGGCCAAAAACATTCAGTACTTC. It yields the protein CASSSSRVGAKNIQYF.

V and J are TRBV11-1 and TRBJ2-5; TRBD2 is a possible D gene (5 bases). TRBJ2-7 matches the DNA end more closely, so the J call is doubtful. Looked up from germline, CDR1 is SGHAT and CDR2 is FQDESV (reference sequence). The CDR3 consists of 15 residues. CDR3 loop: CASSPRRSPGDEQYF. The CDR3 region has the DNA TGTGCCAGCAGCCCCAGGAGGAGCCCTGGGGACGAGCAGTACTTC.

This clone was seen just once. The chain is built from TRBV11-2 and TRBJ1-6; 7 nucleotides line up with TRBD1. Germline trimming cut 2 bases from V and 10 bases from J; bases unmatched to any gene: 2. The CDR3 is 13 residues long. The V gene's germline CDR1 is SGHAT and CDR2 FQNNGV. This CDR3 is CASSLQGESPLHF. The CDR3 DNA reads TGTGCCAGCAGCTTACAGGGGGAATCACCCCTCCACTTT.

This rearrangement joins TRBV5-4 to TRBJ2-2; D not certain. Trimming pared 3 bases from V and 0 bases from J, leaving 12 bases between. The CDR3 contains 16 residues. Germline CDR1 reads SGHNT; CDR2 reads YYREEE (reference sequence). CDR3 sequence (DNA): TGTGCCAGCAGCTCCGGGCCCTCCGCGAACACCGGGGAGCTGTTTTTT. It codes for CASSSGPSANTGELFF.

The CDR3 sequence: CASSPYGQETQYF. The CDR3 nucleotides are TGTGCCAGTAGTCCTTACGGACAAGAGACCCAGTACTTC. The V call is TRBV19, the J call TRBJ2-5; no definite D call. The V end was cut by 5 bases, the J end by 2 bases, with 9 bases between. Germline V gives CDR1 LNHDA, CDR2 SQIVND (reference sequence). This CDR3 is built from 13 residues. Combining the CDR3 with reference TRBV19 and TRBJ2-5 gives the whole variable domain DGGITQSPKYLFRKEGQNVTLSCEQNLNHDAMYWYRQDPGQGLRLIYYSQIVNDFQKGDIAEGYSVSREKKESFPLTVTSAQKNPTAFYLCASSPYGQETQYFGPGTRLLVL.

The sample holds a few counts of this clone. The CDR3 DNA reads TGTGCCTGGCAGACCCATCTGAACACTGAAGCTTTCTTT. It translates to CAWQTHLNTEAFF. The rearrangement links TRBV30 to TRBJ1-1; D call uncertain. Germline values: CDR1 GTSNPN, CDR2 SVGIG (reference sequence). This CDR3 spans 13 amino acids. Trimming removed 5 bases at V and 0 bases at J, with 10 bases between.

J is TRBJ2-7 and V is TRBV6-5; a weak D match, TRBD2 (6 bases). This CDR3 contains 13 residues. Germline CDR1 reads MNHEY; CDR2 reads SVGAGI. V lost 6 bases, J lost 2 bases, and 11 bases lay in between. CDR3 amino acids: CASSSAGTYEQYF. As DNA, the CDR3 is TGTGCCAGCAGCTCCGCGGGAACCTACGAGCAGTACTTC.

The rearrangement links TRBV20-1 to TRBJ1-2; no clear D gene. CDR3 length equals 11 residues. V was clipped by 2 bases and J by 8 bases, with 9 bases between them. CDR1 and CDR2 (germline): DFQATT, SNEGSKA (reference sequence). The CDR3 reads CSARPGEGYTF. In DNA form, the CDR3 reads TGCAGTGCTAGACCCGGGGAGGGCTACACCTTC.

A word on this clone: Germline and junction disagree at one end, which may indicate a read error. The DNA for the CDR3 is TGTGCCAGCATTCGTCCCACCGGAGGGGCCATCTATTTT. It is translated as CASIRPTGGAIYF. The chain recombines TRBV6-1 with TRBJ1-1; D might be TRBD1 (5 bases). Germline CDR1 is MNHNS and CDR2 is SASEGT. CDR3 length: 13 amino acids.

This clone was recorded once. The chain is built from TRBV5-4 and TRBJ2-2; D remains unclear. V lost 2 bases and J 6 bases, leaving 11 bases between the germline ends. CDR3 length: 14 residues. Germline V lookup: CDR1 SGHNT, CDR2 YYREEE (reference sequence). The CDR3 loop is CASSFGEVAGELFF. DNA of the CDR3: TGTGCCAGCAGCTTCGGAGAAGTGGCCGGGGAGCTGTTTTTT.

This clone was seen once. The chain carries TRBV6-4 and TRBJ2-2; D assignment may be TRBD1 or TRBD2 (5 bases each). The germline gives CDR1 MRHNA, CDR2 SNTAGT. Deletions cut 6 bases from V and 6 bases from J, with 17 bases between. The CDR3 totals 15 residues. CDR3 amino acids: CASSPSVLGAGELFF. In nucleotides, the CDR3 is TGTGCCAGCAGCCCATCGGTTCTGGGGGCCGGGGAGCTGTTTTTT.

The V gene is TRBV2, the J gene TRBJ2-3; D remains unclear. From germline, CDR1 is SNHLY and CDR2 FYNNEI. V gave up 10 bases and J gave up 3 bases, with 26 bases separating them. CDR3 length: 17 amino acids. CDR3 residues: CANLQYRYPDATDTQYF. CDR3 in DNA: TGTGCCAATCTCCAGTATCGGTATCCAGACGCGACAGATACGCAGTATTTT. Full variable domain (remainder filled in from reference TRBV2 and TRBJ2-3): EPEVTQTPSHQVTQMGQEVILRCVPISNHLYFYWYRQILGQKVEFLVSFYNNEISEKSEIFDDQFSVERPDGSNFTLKIRSTKLEDSAMYFCANLQYRYPDATDTQYFGPGTRLTVL.

This clone appeared a single time. This chain uses TRBV9 with TRBJ1-4; TRBD1 aligns across 7 bases. Germline V gene sequence: CDR1 SGDLS, CDR2 YYNGEE. This CDR3 contains 14 residues. V lost 0 bases, J lost 8 bases, and 4 bases stayed unmatched. In nucleotides, the CDR3 is TGTGCCAGCAGCGTAGGAGGGGGCATGGAAAAACTGTTTTTT. Amino acid sequence: CASSVGGGMEKLFF. Full variable domain (missing parts from reference TRBV9 and TRBJ1-4): DSGVTQTPKHLITATGQRVTLRCSPRSGDLSVYWYQQSLDQGLQFLIQYYNGEERAKGNILERFSAQQFPDLHSELNLSSLELGDSALYFCASSVGGGMEKLFFGSGTQLSVL.

The chain combines TRBV9 with TRBJ2-3; 7 bases line up with TRBD2. The CDR3 runs 18 residues. The V gene's germline CDR1 is SGDLS and CDR2 YYNGEE. J was trimmed by 0 bases and V by 1 base; bases with no gene match: 11. This chain's CDR3 is CASSVSAGNLLSTDTQYF. The CDR3 DNA reads as TGTGCCAGCAGCGTATCAGCGGGGAACTTACTTAGCACAGATACGCAGTATTTT.

V is TRBV29-1 and J is TRBJ1-2; D is unresolved. This CDR3 is built from 11 residues. CDR1 and CDR2 (germline): SQVTM, ANQGSEA. Trimming left V 5 bases short and J 4 bases short, with 8 bases between. CDR3 in amino acids: CSVLGSYGYTF. The CDR3 region has the DNA TGCAGCGTTTTGGGCAGCTATGGCTACACCTTC.